Listed below are T cell receptor beta chains from one sample, sequenced in a study of blood T cells in healthy people across ages. TCRdb recomputed calls from the 5' RACE reads with MiXCR, one row per CDR3 protein. The sample includes fewer than 2,000,000 distinct CDR3 sequences, 30% to 40% of them seen just once. The material sequenced was blood. These TCRs come from a woman younger than 45 in good health. CDR3s include the opening cysteine and the closing phenylalanine or tryptophan. Each record gives: J gene, V gene, D gene, clone size, CDR3 DNA, CDR3 protein. D genes are given only for firm matches. Some rows have no size entry. The others give once, few or many, or a class for an expanded clone.

>TRBJ2-7|TRBV7-2|TRBD2|few
TGTGCCAGCAGTCCGGGACTAGCGTTCTACGAGCAGTACTTC
CASSPGLAFYEQYF
>TRBJ2-7|TRBV13|TRBD1|.
TGTGCCAGCAGCTCGTCCATGTCAGGGGGACGGTCCTACGAGCAGTACTTC
CASSSSMSGGRSYEQYF
>TRBJ2-7|TRBV28|.|.
TGTGCCAGCAGTTTCCTCGACACCTCCTACGAGCAGTACTTC
CASSFLDTSYEQYF
>TRBJ2-5|TRBV3-1|.|.
TGTGCCAGCAGGAATCCGGGACAAGCGGGTCAAGAGACCCAGTACTTC
CASRNPGQAGQETQYF
>TRBJ1-1|TRBV12-3/TRBV12-4|TRBD1|.
TGTGCCAGCAGGCCGAACAGGGGCCGGTGGGACACTGAAGCTTTCTTT
CASRPNRGRWDTEAFF
>TRBJ2-3|TRBV6-2/TRBV6-3|.|.
TGTGCCAGCAGAAAAAGGGGGGGCGCAGATACGCAGTATTTT
CASRKRGGADTQYF
>TRBJ1-1|TRBV29-1|TRBD1|.
TGCAGCGTTGAAGACAGGGGGGACACTGAAGCTTTCTTT
CSVEDRGDTEAFF
>TRBJ2-5|TRBV13|TRBD1|.
TGTGCCAGCAGCTCTAAGAGGGACGACAGGGGGCGGGGAGAGACCCAGTACTTC
CASSSKRDDRGRGETQYF
>TRBJ2-5|TRBV6-6|.|.
TGTGCCAGCAGTATACCGGGACAACAAGAGACCCAGTACTTC
CASSIPGQQETQYF
>TRBJ1-1|TRBV4-1|.|.
TGCGCCAGCAGCCAAGGGGCAGGGGTGCGCACTGAAGCTTTCTTT
CASSQGAGVRTEAFF
>TRBJ2-7|TRBV6-5|TRBD2|.
TGTGCCAGCAGTACTAGCGGGGCCTACTACGAGCAGTACTTC
CASSTSGAYYEQYF
>TRBJ2-1|TRBV12-3/TRBV12-4|.|many
TGCGCCAGCAGCTTGGGGGTCTCCTACAATGAGCAGTTCTTC
CASSLGVSYNEQFF
>TRBJ2-1|TRBV18|.|.
TGTGCCAGCTCACCCGGGACACTCACCTACGGGTTCTTC
CASSPGTLTYGFF
>TRBJ1-2|TRBV20-1|TRBD1|few
TGCAGTGCTAGAGAGGCGGACAGGGGTAGCTATGGCTACACCTTC
CSAREADRGSYGYTF
>TRBJ2-7|TRBV3-1|.|many
TGTGCCAGCAGCCAAGATGGCGGCTCCTACGAGCAGTACTTC
CASSQDGGSYEQYF
>TRBJ2-1|TRBV3-1|.|.
TGTGCCAGCAGCCCCATGGGATTGAGCAGGGATGAGCAGTTCTTC
CASSPMGLSRDEQFF
>TRBJ2-1|TRBV30|TRBD2|.
TGTGCCTGGAGTGCCACTAGCGGGGGCTACAATGAGCAGTTCTTC
CAWSATSGGYNEQFF
>TRBJ2-6|TRBV29-1|.|many
TGCAGCGTTGAGTACTCTGGGGCCAACGTCCTGACTTTC
CSVEYSGANVLTF
>TRBJ2-3|TRBV7-9|.|many
TGTGCCAGCAGCTCGGTCACAGATACGCAGTATTTT
CASSSVTDTQYF
>TRBJ2-6|TRBV5-1|.|few
TGCGCCAGCAGCGGGGGGCAGGCGTTGTCGTCTGGGGCCAACGTCCTGACTTTC
CASSGGQALSSGANVLTF
>TRBJ2-4|TRBV9|TRBD2|.
TGTGCCAGCAGCGTAGGTGGGACTAATCACATTCAGTACTTC
CASSVGGTNHIQYF
>TRBJ2-3|TRBV9|.|.
TGTGCCAGCAGCGGACCACAGGGAACGGGCACAGATACGCAGTATTTT
CASSGPQGTGTDTQYF